One sample yielded the 15 T cell receptor beta chains listed below, sequenced in a study of technical replicates of blood from several donors. Method: immunoSEQ multiplex PCR; TCRdb's copy keeps in-frame clones and lacks some. The profile shows more than 90,000 clones, approximately 94% of them singletons. The sequenced sample was T cells isolated from PBMCs. These TCRs come from a human donor in good health.

V is TRBV11-3 and J is TRBJ2-1; maybe TRBD2 (6 bases). The germline CDR1 and CDR2 sequences are SGHNT and YENEEA. V lost 1 base and J 7 bases, leaving 17 bases between the germline ends. The CDR3 contains 16 residues. The CDR3 DNA is TGTGCCAGCAGCTTAGTCGGAGGACTATCGGTAAATGAGCAGTTCTTC. It translates to CASSLVGGLSVNEQFF.

This chain connects TRBV9 to TRBJ2-7, with 8 nucleotides matching TRBD2. This CDR3 is 14 amino acids long. Germline V gene data show CDR1 as SGDLS and CDR2 as YYNGEE. J lost 2 bases, V lost 2 bases, and 3 bases had no gene match. The CDR3 loop reads CASSVAGGTYEQYF. The CDR3 nucleotides read TGTGCCAGCAGCGTTGCGGGAGGTACCTACGAGCAGTACTTC. The whole variable domain, filled in from reference TRBV9 and TRBJ2-7, reads DSGVTQTPKHLITATGQRVTLRCSPRSGDLSVYWYQQSLDQGLQFLIQYYNGEERAKGNILERFSAQQFPDLHSELNLSSLELGDSALYFCASSVAGGTYEQYFGPGTRLTVT.

This rearrangement joins TRBV19 to TRBJ2-3; 7 bases are a match to TRBD1. Germline CDR1 is LNHDA and CDR2 is SQIVND (reference sequence). There are 15 residues in the CDR3. Trimming at V came to 6 bases and at J to 2 bases, leaving 8 bases not matched to a gene. CDR3 nucleotides: TGTGCCAGTAGCACGACAGGGCTTGACACAGATACGCAGTATTTT. Protein sequence: CASSTTGLDTDTQYF.

V gene TRBV2 combines with J gene TRBJ2-2; TRBD2 matches at 7 bases. V lost 8 bases to trimming and J lost 1 base; unmatched junction nucleotides: 10. Looked up from germline, CDR1 is SNHLY and CDR2 is FYNNEI. This CDR3 spans 16 amino acids. The CDR3 here is CASPIEAGKNTGELFF. Here the CDR3 DNA reads TGTGCCAGCCCCATTGAAGCGGGGAAGAACACCGGGGAGCTGTTTTTT.

The V call is TRBV30, the J call TRBJ1-1; D perhaps matches TRBD1 (6 bases). V shed 0 bases and J shed 9 bases, with 20 bases lying between them. In germline, CDR1 is GTSNPN, CDR2 SVGIG (reference sequence). The CDR3 extends over 15 amino acids. CDR3 loop: CAWSVGGGPSIQAFF. In DNA, the CDR3 is TGTGCCTGGAGTGTAGGGGGGGGACCGTCGATCCAAGCTTTCTTT.

The chain employs TRBV28 and TRBJ2-2, with 14 bases identical to TRBD2. The germline V gene encodes CDR1 MDHEN and CDR2 SYDVKM. The CDR3 has 19 amino acids. J lost 4 bases, V lost 6 bases, and 13 bases had no gene match. CDR3 sequence (DNA): TGTGCCAGCAGCCCCCTTACGGGACTAGCGGGAGCTCTCACCGGGGAGCTGTTTTTT. Translated, it gives CASSPLTGLAGALTGELFF.

The chain carries TRBV5-4 and TRBJ2-7; D gene unclear. CDR1 and CDR2 from the germline V gene are SGHNT and YYREEE (reference sequence). V lost 0 bases, J lost 1 base, and 5 bases lay in between. The CDR3 totals 13 residues. In nucleotides, the CDR3 is TGTGCCAGCAGCTTGGACTATTCCTACGAGCAGTACTTC. This encodes CASSLDYSYEQYF.

The V gene is TRBV6-1, the J gene TRBJ2-1; 7 bases fit TRBD2. In germline, CDR1 is MNHNS, CDR2 SASEGT. J was trimmed by 1 base and V by 1 base; bases with no gene match: 1. CDR3 length: 15 amino acids. The CDR3, as DNA: TGTGCCAGCAGTGAAGTGGGGGGGTCCTACAATGAGCAGTTCTTC. This sequence encodes CASSEVGGSYNEQFF.

This rearrangement joins TRBV28 to TRBJ1-2, with a tentative D call TRBD1 (5 bases). The CDR3 is 16 residues long. Per the germline V gene, CDR1 is MDHEN and CDR2 is SYDVKM. V was clipped by 5 bases and J by 1 base, with 17 bases between them. The CDR3 bases are TGTGCCAGCAGTCCCAATGGAAAGGGGCTTAACTATGGCTACACCTTC. This gives the protein CASSPNGKGLNYGYTF.

The chain is built from TRBV7-9 and TRBJ2-7, with D tentatively TRBD1 (7 bases). The CDR3 is 13 amino acids. Trimming removed 3 bases at V and 7 bases at J, with 13 bases between. CDR1 is SEHNR and CDR2 is FQNEAQ in the germline V gene (reference sequence). DNA of the CDR3: TGTGCCAGCAGCTTGGAGGGGGCGCGGGAGCAGTACTTC. This codes for CASSLEGAREQYF.

V and J are TRBV7-6 and TRBJ2-1; D may be TRBD2 (5 bases). This CDR3 has 15 amino acids. Between the trimmed V and J ends, which lost 7 bases and 2 bases, there was a span of 15 bases. Germline CDR1 SGHVS, CDR2 FNYEAQ. The CDR3 loop reads CASKEGMAPYNEQFF. CDR3 sequence (DNA): TGTGCCAGCAAAGAGGGAATGGCGCCCTACAATGAGCAGTTCTTC.

The V gene is TRBV7-9, the J gene TRBJ1-1, with D tentatively TRBD1 (5 bases). This CDR3 region has 12 residues. V dropped 5 bases and J dropped 4 bases, with 8 bases sitting between them. The germline V gene encodes CDR1 SEHNR and CDR2 FQNEAQ (reference sequence). CDR3 protein: CASSPGGTEAFF. CDR3 in DNA: TGTGCCAGCAGCCCGGGGGGCACTGAAGCTTTCTTT.

This chain connects TRBV6-5 to TRBJ1-5, with TRBD1 as a possible D gene (6 bases). The CDR3 consists of 14 residues. Germline V gene lookup returns CDR1 MNHEY and CDR2 SVGAGI. V dropped 5 bases and J dropped 2 bases, with 10 bases sitting between them. The CDR3 nucleotides are TGTGCCAGCAGTGCGACAGGTCGCAATCAGCCCCAGCATTTT. Translation: CASSATGRNQPQHF.

The chain recombines TRBV18 with TRBJ2-2, with 9 bases identical to TRBD1. The CDR3 is 16 residues long. V was pared by 0 bases and J by 5 bases, with 4 bases of the junction left unmatched. CDR1 KGHSH and CDR2 LQKENI come from the germline V gene. For the CDR3, the DNA is TGTGCCAGCTCACCACCAGGACAGGGGAGGACCGGGGAGCTGTTTTTT. Translated: CASSPPGQGRTGELFF. The variable domain in full, with the rest retrieved from reference TRBV18 and TRBJ2-2, is NAGVMQNPRHLVRRRGQEARLRCSPMKGHSHVYWYRQLPEEGLKFMVYLQKENIIDESGMPKERFSAEFPKEGPSILRIQQVVRGDSAAYFCASSPPGQGRTGELFFGEGSRLTVL.

J is TRBJ2-1 and V is TRBV5-4, with 8 bases lining up with TRBD1. The germline CDR1 and CDR2 sequences are SGHNT and YYREEE (reference sequence). There are 14 residues in the CDR3. Trimming removed 1 base from V and 5 bases from J; junction bases left unmatched: 2. The CDR3 bases are TGTGCCAGCAGCTTGATGACAGGGGACAATGAGCAGTTCTTC. This encodes CASSLMTGDNEQFF.